Listed below are T cell receptor beta chains from one sample, sequenced in a study of blood T cell repertoires in COVID-19. Clones were sequenced by immunoSEQ multiplex PCR, and TCRdb holds only the in-frame ones, with some missing. The table lists more than 200,000 clones, around 86% of them singletons, with roughly 5.6% in the top ten. Source material: peripheral blood. The receptor set was obtained from an older woman with COVID-19, enrolled during active disease. Each CDR3 is given with its conserved first and last residue. A D gene is named only where the DNA matches it firmly. Expanded clones are given a class, and other clones once, few, many or no size at all.

clone_size: -; v_call: TRBV5-6; j_call: TRBJ2-7; d_call: -; cdr3_nt: TGTGCCAGCAGCTTAGGGTTGGAGGGGTCGGTCAAAGCCTACGAGCAGTACTTC; cdr3_aa: CASSLGLEGSVKAYEQYF
clone_size: -; v_call: TRBV9; j_call: TRBJ2-5; d_call: TRBD2; cdr3_nt: TGTGCCAGCAGCCCTCTAGCGGGACTGGGGGAGACCCAGTACTTC; cdr3_aa: CASSPLAGLGETQYF
clone_size: -; v_call: TRBV5-6; j_call: TRBJ1-5; d_call: -; cdr3_nt: TGTGCCAGCAGCTTGGCCGGTGTTAATCAGCCCCAGCATTTT; cdr3_aa: CASSLAGVNQPQHF
clone_size: -; v_call: TRBV7-2; j_call: TRBJ2-7; d_call: TRBD2; cdr3_nt: TGTGCCAGCAGCTTTACTAGCGGCACCTACGAGCAGTACTTC; cdr3_aa: CASSFTSGTYEQYF
clone_size: few; v_call: TRBV27; j_call: TRBJ2-2; d_call: TRBD1; cdr3_nt: TGTGCCACCCGCCGGGGACAGGGGGTTTACGGGGAGCTGTTTTTT; cdr3_aa: CATRRGQGVYGELFF
clone_size: once; v_call: TRBV5-5; j_call: TRBJ2-5; d_call: TRBD1; cdr3_nt: TGTGCCAGCAGCAAGGGGGACAGGGCAGAGACCCAGTACTTC; cdr3_aa: CASSKGDRAETQYF
clone_size: -; v_call: TRBV28; j_call: TRBJ2-5; d_call: -; cdr3_nt: TGTGCCAGCAGTTTAGCCGGGGTGGTTAAGGAGACCCAGTACTTC; cdr3_aa: CASSLAGVVKETQYF
clone_size: -; v_call: TRBV6-4; j_call: TRBJ2-1; d_call: -; cdr3_nt: TGTGCCAGCAGCGCGACAGGACTCCACGATGAGCAGTTCTTC; cdr3_aa: CASSATGLHDEQFF
clone_size: -; v_call: TRBV19; j_call: TRBJ1-5; d_call: -; cdr3_nt: TGTGCCAGTAGTATAGCGTTGGGCCAGCCCCAGCATTTT; cdr3_aa: CASSIALGQPQHF
clone_size: many; v_call: TRBV28; j_call: TRBJ1-5; d_call: -; cdr3_nt: TGTGCCGGGGGGGTAGGGAGTACCAATCAGCCCCAGCATTTT; cdr3_aa: CAGGVGSTNQPQHF
clone_size: -; v_call: TRBV19; j_call: TRBJ2-2; d_call: -; cdr3_nt: TGTGCCAGTACTCATACGGGTTCTGTCACCGGGGAGCTGTTTTTT; cdr3_aa: CASTHTGSVTGELFF
clone_size: -; v_call: TRBV6-5; j_call: TRBJ1-2; d_call: TRBD1; cdr3_nt: TGTGCCAGCAGTTCTCGACAGGGGTGGGGCTATGGCTACACCTTC; cdr3_aa: CASSSRQGWGYGYTF
clone_size: -; v_call: TRBV18; j_call: TRBJ1-1; d_call: TRBD1; cdr3_nt: TGTGCCAGCTCACCAAGGGACAGGGGCACGAACACTGAAGCTTTCTTT; cdr3_aa: CASSPRDRGTNTEAFF
clone_size: -; v_call: TRBV6-1; j_call: TRBJ2-6; d_call: -; cdr3_nt: TGTGCCAGCAGAGAAGGACTCTCTGGGGCCAACGTCCTGACTTTC; cdr3_aa: CASREGLSGANVLTF
clone_size: -; v_call: TRBV5-4; j_call: TRBJ2-1; d_call: TRBD1; cdr3_nt: TGTGCCAGCAGCTTGGGCAGGGGGTTTTACAATGAGCAGTTCTTC; cdr3_aa: CASSLGRGFYNEQFF
clone_size: -; v_call: TRBV12-3/TRBV12-4; j_call: TRBJ1-2; d_call: TRBD1; cdr3_nt: TGTGCCAGCAGTTTGACAGGGGAAGGCTACACCTTC; cdr3_aa: CASSLTGEGYTF
clone_size: few; v_call: TRBV28; j_call: TRBJ2-5; d_call: -; cdr3_nt: TGTGCCAGCTTAGGGACTCCGAAGGGGACCCAGTACTTC; cdr3_aa: CASLGTPKGTQYF
clone_size: -; v_call: TRBV6-5; j_call: TRBJ1-5; d_call: TRBD1; cdr3_nt: TGTGCCAGCCTGGGACAGGCCTATAGCAATCAGCCCCAGCATTTT; cdr3_aa: CASLGQAYSNQPQHF
clone_size: -; v_call: TRBV24-1; j_call: TRBJ2-7; d_call: TRBD1; cdr3_nt: TGTGCCACCAGTGAACACGGGACAGGACCGAACGAGCAGTACTTC; cdr3_aa: CATSEHGTGPNEQYF
clone_size: -; v_call: TRBV3-1/TRBV3-2; j_call: TRBJ2-7; d_call: TRBD2; cdr3_nt: TGTGCCAGCAGCCAAGCTCTAGCGGAGCCCTACGAGCAGTACTTC; cdr3_aa: CASSQALAEPYEQYF
clone_size: -; v_call: TRBV19; j_call: TRBJ2-4; d_call: -; cdr3_nt: TGTGCCAGTAGTTCAGGGCATAAAAACATTCAGTACTTC; cdr3_aa: CASSSGHKNIQYF
clone_size: -; v_call: TRBV3-1/TRBV3-2; j_call: TRBJ2-7; d_call: -; cdr3_nt: TGTGCCAGCAGCCTCGTCGGGGGGCTAAAGTCGGCCGAGCAGTACTTC; cdr3_aa: CASSLVGGLKSAEQYF
clone_size: -; v_call: TRBV5-1; j_call: TRBJ2-5; d_call: -; cdr3_nt: TGCGCCAGCAGCTTGGGACAACCATACCAAGAGACCCAGTACTTC; cdr3_aa: CASSLGQPYQETQYF
clone_size: -; v_call: TRBV2; j_call: TRBJ2-1; d_call: TRBD1; cdr3_nt: TGTGCCAGCTCCTCCGGGACAGGGGGCGCCCTACGGGAGCAGTTCTTC; cdr3_aa: CASSSGTGGALREQFF
clone_size: once; v_call: TRBV14; j_call: TRBJ2-5; d_call: -; cdr3_nt: TGTGCCAGCAGCCCCTATCCCCGTTATGGTTTGGAGGAGACCCAGTACTTC; cdr3_aa: CASSPYPRYGLEETQYF
clone_size: -; v_call: TRBV24-1; j_call: TRBJ2-5; d_call: -; cdr3_nt: TGTGCCACCAGTGAGAACCGACAAGCCCTTCAAGAGACCCAGTACTTC; cdr3_aa: CATSENRQALQETQYF
clone_size: -; v_call: TRBV2; j_call: TRBJ1-2; d_call: TRBD1; cdr3_nt: TGTGCCAGCGCCCCTGCAGGGCAGGGGGTGAGTGGCTACACCTTC; cdr3_aa: CASAPAGQGVSGYTF
clone_size: -; v_call: TRBV2; j_call: TRBJ2-1; d_call: TRBD2; cdr3_nt: TGTGCCAGCAGTCCAACTAGCGGGAGGGGGAATGAGCAGTTCTTC; cdr3_aa: CASSPTSGRGNEQFF
clone_size: -; v_call: TRBV25-1; j_call: TRBJ1-1; d_call: -; cdr3_nt: TGTGCCAGCAGGATGACGCGGGGTTTGGGCACTGAAGCTTTCTTT; cdr3_aa: CASRMTRGLGTEAFF
clone_size: -; v_call: TRBV30; j_call: TRBJ2-2; d_call: -; cdr3_nt: TGTGCCTGGAGTGTACTAGGGTCGACCGGGGGGGAGCTGTTTTTT; cdr3_aa: CAWSVLGSTGGELFF
clone_size: -; v_call: TRBV19; j_call: TRBJ1-1; d_call: -; cdr3_nt: TGTGCCAGTAGTATAGCGGGGGGGAACACTGAAGCTTTCTTT; cdr3_aa: CASSIAGGNTEAFF
clone_size: -; v_call: TRBV5-1; j_call: TRBJ2-1; d_call: TRBD1; cdr3_nt: TGCGCCAGCAGCTTGGCTACAGGGGTTGAGCAGTTCTTC; cdr3_aa: CASSLATGVEQFF
clone_size: -; v_call: TRBV20-1; j_call: TRBJ2-7; d_call: TRBD2; cdr3_nt: TGCAGTGCTAGTGGACTAGCGGGCTCCTACGAGCAGTACTTC; cdr3_aa: CSASGLAGSYEQYF
clone_size: -; v_call: TRBV6-5; j_call: TRBJ2-3; d_call: TRBD2; cdr3_nt: TGTGCCAGCAGTACCAATAGCGGGAGTGGAGATACGCAGTATTTT; cdr3_aa: CASSTNSGSGDTQYF
clone_size: -; v_call: TRBV27; j_call: TRBJ1-1; d_call: TRBD1; cdr3_nt: TGTGCCAGCAGTTTTCTCCGGGACAGGGGGCTAGGTGAAGCTTTCTTT; cdr3_aa: CASSFLRDRGLGEAFF
clone_size: -; v_call: TRBV18; j_call: TRBJ1-5; d_call: -; cdr3_nt: TGTGCCAGCTCACCTCAGGGCCATCAGCCCCAGCATTTT; cdr3_aa: CASSPQGHQPQHF
clone_size: -; v_call: TRBV28; j_call: TRBJ1-6; d_call: -; cdr3_nt: TGTGCCAGCAGTTTCCGGAGGGCACCCCTCCACTTT; cdr3_aa: CASSFRRAPLHF
clone_size: -; v_call: TRBV2; j_call: TRBJ1-2; d_call: -; cdr3_nt: TGTGCCAGCAGTGAGGTATCGGGGGGCGGTTATGGCTACACCTTC; cdr3_aa: CASSEVSGGGYGYTF
clone_size: few; v_call: TRBV7-9; j_call: TRBJ2-1; d_call: TRBD2; cdr3_nt: TGTGCCAGCAGCACTAGCGGGAGGGTCTACAATGAGCAGTTCTTC; cdr3_aa: CASSTSGRVYNEQFF
clone_size: -; v_call: TRBV19; j_call: TRBJ2-7; d_call: TRBD1; cdr3_nt: TGTGCCAGTAGTAGAGGACAGGGACCCTACGAGCAGTACTTC; cdr3_aa: CASSRGQGPYEQYF
clone_size: -; v_call: TRBV11-1; j_call: TRBJ2-3; d_call: -; cdr3_nt: TGTGCCAGCAGCTTAGTCGAGCAGGTTCGCACAGATACGCAGTATTTT; cdr3_aa: CASSLVEQVRTDTQYF
clone_size: -; v_call: TRBV30; j_call: TRBJ1-1; d_call: -; cdr3_nt: TGTGCCTGCTGGGGCGGGGGGAAAACTGAAGCTTTCTTT; cdr3_aa: CACWGGGKTEAFF
clone_size: -; v_call: TRBV5-4; j_call: TRBJ1-2; d_call: -; cdr3_nt: TGTGCCAGCAGCTTCGGGAACTATGGCTACACCTTC; cdr3_aa: CASSFGNYGYTF
clone_size: -; v_call: TRBV7-2; j_call: TRBJ2-3; d_call: TRBD2; cdr3_nt: TGTGCCAGCAGCTTAGACGGGAGGGCCTCAGATACGCAGTATTTT; cdr3_aa: CASSLDGRASDTQYF
clone_size: -; v_call: TRBV6-5; j_call: TRBJ2-7; d_call: -; cdr3_nt: TGTGCCAGCAGGGACCTCGGGGACTACGAGCAGTACTTC; cdr3_aa: CASRDLGDYEQYF
clone_size: once; v_call: TRBV10-1; j_call: TRBJ2-3; d_call: -; cdr3_nt: TGCGCCAGCAGCAAGCGGACCACAGATACGCAGTATTTT; cdr3_aa: CASSKRTTDTQYF
clone_size: -; v_call: TRBV5-8; j_call: TRBJ2-3; d_call: -; cdr3_nt: TGTGCCAGCAGCCCCATGCGGGGCAGCACAGATACGCAGTATTTT; cdr3_aa: CASSPMRGSTDTQYF